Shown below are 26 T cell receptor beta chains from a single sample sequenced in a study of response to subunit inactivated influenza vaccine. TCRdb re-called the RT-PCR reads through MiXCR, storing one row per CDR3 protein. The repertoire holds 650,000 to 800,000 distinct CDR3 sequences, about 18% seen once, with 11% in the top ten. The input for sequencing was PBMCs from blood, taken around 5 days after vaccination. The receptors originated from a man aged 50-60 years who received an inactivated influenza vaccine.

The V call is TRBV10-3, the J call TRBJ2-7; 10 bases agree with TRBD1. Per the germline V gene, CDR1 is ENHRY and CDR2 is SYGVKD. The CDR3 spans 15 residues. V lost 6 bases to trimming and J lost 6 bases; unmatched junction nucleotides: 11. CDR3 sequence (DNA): TGTGCCATCAGCGCCGAGGCGGGACAGGGGAGCGAGCAGTACTTC. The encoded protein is CAISAEAGQGSEQYF.

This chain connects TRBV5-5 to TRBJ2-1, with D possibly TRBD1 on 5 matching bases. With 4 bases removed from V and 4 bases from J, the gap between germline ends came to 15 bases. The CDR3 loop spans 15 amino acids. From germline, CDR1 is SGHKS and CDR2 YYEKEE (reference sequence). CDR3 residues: CASSGDGHAYNEQFF. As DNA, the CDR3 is TGTGCCAGCAGCGGTGACGGACATGCATACAATGAGCAGTTCTTC.

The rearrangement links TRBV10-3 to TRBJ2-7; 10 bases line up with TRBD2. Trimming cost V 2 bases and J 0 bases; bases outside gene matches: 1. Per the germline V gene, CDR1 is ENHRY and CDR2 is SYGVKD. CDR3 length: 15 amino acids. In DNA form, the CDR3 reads TGTGCCATCAGTGAGCTAGCGGGGGTCTCCTACGAGCAGTACTTC. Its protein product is CAISELAGVSYEQYF.

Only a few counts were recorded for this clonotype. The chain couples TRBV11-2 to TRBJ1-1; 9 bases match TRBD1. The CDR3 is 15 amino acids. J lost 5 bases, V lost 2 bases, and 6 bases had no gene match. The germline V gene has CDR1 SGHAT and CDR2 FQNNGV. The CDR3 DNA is TGTGCCAGCAGCTTATCCGTGACAGGGGGGACTGAAGCTTTCTTT. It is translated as CASSLSVTGGTEAFF.

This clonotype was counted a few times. The CDR3 spells CASKPWTGENTEAFF. The CDR3 DNA sequence: TGCGCCAGCAAACCCTGGACAGGAGAGAACACTGAAGCTTTCTTT. This sequence joins TRBV5-1 and TRBJ1-1; 7 bases are a match to TRBD1. The CDR3 is 15 residues long. V lost 6 bases, J lost 1 base, and 9 bases stayed unmatched. In germline, CDR1 is SGHRS, CDR2 YFSETQ.

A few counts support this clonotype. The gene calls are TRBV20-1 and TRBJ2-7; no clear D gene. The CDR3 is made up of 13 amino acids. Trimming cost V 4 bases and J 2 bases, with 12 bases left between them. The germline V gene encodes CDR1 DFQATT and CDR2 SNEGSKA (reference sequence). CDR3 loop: CSANVGFAYEQYF. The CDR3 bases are TGCAGTGCTAACGTGGGGTTCGCCTACGAGCAGTACTTC.

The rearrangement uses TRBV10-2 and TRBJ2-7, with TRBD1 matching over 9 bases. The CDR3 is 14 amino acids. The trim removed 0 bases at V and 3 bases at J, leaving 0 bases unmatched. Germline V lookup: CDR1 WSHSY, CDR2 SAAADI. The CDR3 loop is CASSESDRGYEQYF. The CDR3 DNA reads TGCGCCAGCAGTGAGTCGGACAGGGGCTACGAGCAGTACTTC.

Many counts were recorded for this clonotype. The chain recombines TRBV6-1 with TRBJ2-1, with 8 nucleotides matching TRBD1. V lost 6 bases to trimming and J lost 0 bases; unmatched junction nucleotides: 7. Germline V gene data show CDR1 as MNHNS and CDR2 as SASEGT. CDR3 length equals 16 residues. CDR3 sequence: CASSAHDRGSYNEQFF. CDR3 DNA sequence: TGTGCCAGCAGCGCCCACGACAGGGGCTCCTACAATGAGCAGTTCTTC.

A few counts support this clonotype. The DNA for the CDR3 is TGTGCCAGCAGCTTAGCTGGGGGAGTTATGGGAGAGACCCAGTACTTC. Amino acid sequence: CASSLAGGVMGETQYF. The chain combines TRBV7-2 with TRBJ2-5, with D perhaps TRBD1 or TRBD2 (5 bases each). V lost 0 bases and J 4 bases, leaving 15 bases between the germline ends. CDR1 is SGHTA, CDR2 FQGNSA, per germline. This CDR3 comprises 16 residues.

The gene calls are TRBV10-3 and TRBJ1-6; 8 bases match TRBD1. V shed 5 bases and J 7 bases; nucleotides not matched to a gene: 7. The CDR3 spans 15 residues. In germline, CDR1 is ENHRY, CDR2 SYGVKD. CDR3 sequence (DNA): TGTGCCATCAGTAACGACAGGGGCACAAATTCACCCCTCCACTTT. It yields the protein CAISNDRGTNSPLHF.

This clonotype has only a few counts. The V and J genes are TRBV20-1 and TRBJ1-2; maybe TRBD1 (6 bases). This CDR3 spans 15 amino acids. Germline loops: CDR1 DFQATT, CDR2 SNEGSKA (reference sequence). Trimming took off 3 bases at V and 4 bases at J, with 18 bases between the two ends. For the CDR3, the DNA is TGCAGTGCTAGCGTCGTCGGGGGGCCCCCCTATGGCTACACCTTC. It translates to CSASVVGGPPYGYTF.

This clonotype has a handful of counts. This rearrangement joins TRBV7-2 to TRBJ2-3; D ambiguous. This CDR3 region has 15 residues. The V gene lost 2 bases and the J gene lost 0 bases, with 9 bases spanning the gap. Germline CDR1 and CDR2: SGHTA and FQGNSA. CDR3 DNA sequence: TGTGCCAGCAGCTTACTAGGGATTAGCACAGATACGCAGTATTTT. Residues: CASSLLGISTDTQYF.

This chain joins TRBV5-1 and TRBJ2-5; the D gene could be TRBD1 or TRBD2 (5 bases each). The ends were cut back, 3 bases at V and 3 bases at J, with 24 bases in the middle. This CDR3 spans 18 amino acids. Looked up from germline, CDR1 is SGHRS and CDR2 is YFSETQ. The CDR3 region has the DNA TGCGCCAGCAGCTCGGGAAGAGGGGCATGGATCGGGGAAGAGACCCAGTACTTC. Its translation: CASSSGRGAWIGEETQYF.

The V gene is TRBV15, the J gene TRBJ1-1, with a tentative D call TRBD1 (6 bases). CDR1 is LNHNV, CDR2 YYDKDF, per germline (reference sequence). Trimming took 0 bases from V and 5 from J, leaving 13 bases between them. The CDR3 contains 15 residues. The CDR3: CATSRDRGGQTEAFF. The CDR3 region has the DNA TGTGCCACCAGCAGAGATAGGGGGGGGCAAACTGAAGCTTTCTTT. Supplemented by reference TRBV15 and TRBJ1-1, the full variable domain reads DAMVIQNPRYQVTQFGKPVTLSCSQTLNHNVMYWYQQKSSQAPKLLFHYYDKDFNNEADTPDNFQSRRPNTSFCFLDIRSPGLGDTAMYLCATSRDRGGQTEAFFGQGTRLTVV.

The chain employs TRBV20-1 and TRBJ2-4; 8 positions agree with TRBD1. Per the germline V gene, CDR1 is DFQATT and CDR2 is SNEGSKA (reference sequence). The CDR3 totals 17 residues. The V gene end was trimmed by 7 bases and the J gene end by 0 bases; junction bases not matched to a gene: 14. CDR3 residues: CSVQGALLGIAKNIQYF. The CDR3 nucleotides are TGCAGTGTTCAGGGGGCTTTGCTGGGGATAGCCAAAAACATTCAGTACTTC.

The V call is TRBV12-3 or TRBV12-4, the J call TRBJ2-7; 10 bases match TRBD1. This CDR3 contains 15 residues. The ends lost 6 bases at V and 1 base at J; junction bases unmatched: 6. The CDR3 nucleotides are TGTGCCAGCAGACTGGGACAGGGGAGGTCCTACGAGCAGTACTTC. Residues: CASRLGQGRSYEQYF.

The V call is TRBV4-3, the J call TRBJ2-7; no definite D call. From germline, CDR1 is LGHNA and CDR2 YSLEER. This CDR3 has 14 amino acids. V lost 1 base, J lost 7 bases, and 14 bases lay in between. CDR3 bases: TGCGCCAGCAGCCAAGGACGGGTCGGGTTTGAGCAGTACTTC. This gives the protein CASSQGRVGFEQYF.

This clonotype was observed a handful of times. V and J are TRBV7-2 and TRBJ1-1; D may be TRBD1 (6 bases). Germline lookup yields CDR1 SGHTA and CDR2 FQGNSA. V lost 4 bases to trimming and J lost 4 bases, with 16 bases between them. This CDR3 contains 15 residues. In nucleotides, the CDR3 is TGTGCCAGCAGCTCTAGGGGGGTCAGGGGCACTGAAGCTTTCTTT. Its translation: CASSSRGVRGTEAFF.

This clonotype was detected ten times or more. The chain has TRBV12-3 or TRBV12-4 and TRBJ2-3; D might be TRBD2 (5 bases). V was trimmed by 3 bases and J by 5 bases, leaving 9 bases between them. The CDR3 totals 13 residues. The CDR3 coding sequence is TGTGCCAGCAGTTTTCTAGAGGGAGATACGCAGTATTTT. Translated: CASSFLEGDTQYF.

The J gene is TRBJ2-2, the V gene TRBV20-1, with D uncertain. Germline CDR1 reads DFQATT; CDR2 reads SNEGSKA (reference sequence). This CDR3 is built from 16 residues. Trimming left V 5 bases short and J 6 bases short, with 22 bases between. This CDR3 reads CSAQHPGYSKAGELFF. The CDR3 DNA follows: TGCAGTGCTCAGCACCCGGGCTACTCTAAGGCCGGGGAGCTGTTTTTT.

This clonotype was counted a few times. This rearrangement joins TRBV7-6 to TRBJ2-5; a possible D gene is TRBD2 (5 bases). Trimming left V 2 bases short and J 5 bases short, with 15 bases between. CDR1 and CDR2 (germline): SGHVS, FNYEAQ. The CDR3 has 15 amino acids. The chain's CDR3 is CASSLKIEGWETQYF. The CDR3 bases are TGTGCCAGCAGCTTAAAGATAGAGGGTTGGGAGACCCAGTACTTC.

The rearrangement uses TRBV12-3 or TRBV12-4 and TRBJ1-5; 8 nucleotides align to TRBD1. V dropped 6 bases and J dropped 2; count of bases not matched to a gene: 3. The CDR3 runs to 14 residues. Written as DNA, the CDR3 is TGTGCCAGCAGACTGACAGGGGGCAATCAGCCCCAGCATTTT. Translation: CASRLTGGNQPQHF.

Here the CDR3 reads CSAREGTSYGYTF. The CDR3 nucleotides read TGCAGTGCTAGGGAAGGAACCTCCTATGGCTACACCTTC. The V gene is TRBV20-1, the J gene TRBJ1-2, with D hard to call. V lost 3 bases and J lost 4, with 12 bases in between. The CDR3 runs to 13 residues. Germline assignment: CDR1 DFQATT and CDR2 SNEGSKA (reference sequence).

CDR3 DNA: TGCGCCAGCAGGGTGGATACCTACAATGAGCAGTTCTTC. As protein: CASRVDTYNEQFF. This rearrangement joins TRBV5-1 to TRBJ2-1; no clear D gene. With 5 bases removed from V and 2 bases from J, the gap between germline ends came to 8 bases. This CDR3 comprises 13 residues. Germline CDR1 reads SGHRS; CDR2 reads YFSETQ. Together with reference TRBV5-1 and TRBJ2-1, the CDR3 gives the full variable domain: KAGVTQTPRYLIKTRGQQVTLSCSPISGHRSVSWYQQTPGQGLQFLFEYFSETQRNKGNFPGRFSGRQFSNSRSEMNVSTLELGDSALYLCASRVDTYNEQFFGPGTRLTVL.

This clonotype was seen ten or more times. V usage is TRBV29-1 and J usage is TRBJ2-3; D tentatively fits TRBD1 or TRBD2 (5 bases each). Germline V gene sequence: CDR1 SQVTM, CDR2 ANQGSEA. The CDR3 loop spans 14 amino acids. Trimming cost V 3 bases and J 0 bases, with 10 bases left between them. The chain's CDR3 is CSVEGRRSTDTQYF. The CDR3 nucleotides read TGCAGCGTTGAGGGACGGAGGAGCACAGATACGCAGTATTTT.

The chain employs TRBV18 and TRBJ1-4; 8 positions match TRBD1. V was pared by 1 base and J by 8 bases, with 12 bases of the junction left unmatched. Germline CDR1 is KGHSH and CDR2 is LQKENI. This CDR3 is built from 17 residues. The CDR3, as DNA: TGTGCCAGCTCACCACAAGTGCAGGGGGCGCAGCAAGAAAAACTGTTTTTT. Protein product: CASSPQVQGAQQEKLFF.